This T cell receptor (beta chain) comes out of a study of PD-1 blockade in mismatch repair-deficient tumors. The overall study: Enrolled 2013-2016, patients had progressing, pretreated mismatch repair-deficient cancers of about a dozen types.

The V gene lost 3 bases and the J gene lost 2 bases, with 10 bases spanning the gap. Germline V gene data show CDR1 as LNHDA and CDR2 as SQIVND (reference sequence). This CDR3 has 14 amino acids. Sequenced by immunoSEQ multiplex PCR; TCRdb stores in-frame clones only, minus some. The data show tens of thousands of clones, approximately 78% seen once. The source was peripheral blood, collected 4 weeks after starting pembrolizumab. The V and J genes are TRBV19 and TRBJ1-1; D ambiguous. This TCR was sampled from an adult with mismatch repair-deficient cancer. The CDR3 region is CASSIVGGNTEAFF. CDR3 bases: TGTGCCAGTAGTATCGTGGGAGGAAACACTGAAGCTTTCTTT.